What follows are 14 T cell receptor beta chains derived from one specimen sequenced in a study of cytomegalovirus exposure and HLA in healthy donors. Primers: 60 Vbeta forward and 13 Jbeta reverse. Profiling relied on immunoSEQ multiplex PCR, and the TCRdb table lists in-frame clones only, not all of them. In the table there are around 90,000 clones, around 80% of which are singletons. The specimen sequenced was PBMCs. The receptors were sampled from a man aged 25-45 years in good health and CMV-seronegative.

In DNA, the CDR3 is TGTGCCAGCAGTCTGACTGCGGCCTCTGGAAACACCATATATTTT. Translated: CASSLTAASGNTIYF. The chain recombines TRBV2 with TRBJ1-3; D unclear. Germline values: CDR1 SNHLY, CDR2 FYNNEI. The CDR3 spans 15 residues. Trimming took 5 bases from V and 0 from J, leaving 11 bases between them.

The chain links TRBV5-1 to TRBJ2-2; tentative D call: TRBD1 (6 bases). V lost 3 bases and J lost 6, with 12 bases in between. Germline assignment: CDR1 SGHRS and CDR2 YFSETQ. CDR3 length: 14 amino acids. CDR3 nucleotides: TGCGCCAGCAGCTCAGGGGCCCCCTCCGGGGAGCTGTTTTTT. Translated, it gives CASSSGAPSGELFF.

This clone was seen a few times. The chain couples TRBV2 to TRBJ2-1, with 11 bases lining up with TRBD2. The V gene end was trimmed by 4 bases and the J gene end by 10 bases; junction bases not matched to a gene: 6. The CDR3 is 14 residues long. CDR1 and CDR2 (germline): SNHLY, FYNNEI. CDR3 DNA sequence: TGTGCCAGCAGTGCGGGACTAGCGGCATGGGAGCAGTTCTTC. It encodes CASSAGLAAWEQFF.

In this sample, this clone turned up a few times. The CDR3 DNA is TGTGCCAGCAGTTACAAGGCCGGGGAACACAACACTGAAGCTTTCTTT. Amino acids: CASSYKAGEHNTEAFF. The chain carries TRBV6-6 and TRBJ1-1; no definite D call. V lost 2 bases and J lost 2, with 15 bases in between. The V gene's germline CDR1 is MNHNY and CDR2 SVGAGI (reference sequence). The CDR3 spans 16 residues.

The V gene is TRBV2, the J gene TRBJ2-7; TRBD2 matches at 9 bases. The CDR3 extends over 15 amino acids. CDR1 is SNHLY, CDR2 FYNNEI, per germline. Trimming at V came to 1 base and at J to 2 bases, leaving 3 bases not matched to a gene. CDR3 region: CASSEGGLATYEQYF. CDR3 nucleotides: TGTGCCAGCAGTGAAGGGGGACTAGCCACCTACGAGCAGTACTTC.

The genes are TRBV7-3 and TRBJ1-2; D is possibly TRBD1 (5 bases). Germline CDR1 and CDR2: SGHTA and FQGTGA. This CDR3 spans 11 amino acids. Trimming cost V 6 bases and J 10 bases, with 12 bases left between them. CDR3 region: CASSDSHVYTF. Here the CDR3 DNA reads TGTGCCAGCAGTGACAGCCATGTCTACACCTTC.

The chain has TRBV6-1 and TRBJ2-7; 7 bases fit TRBD2. V lost 3 bases and J lost 4; bases outside the gene matches: 6. CDR1 MNHNS and CDR2 SASEGT come from the germline V gene. The CDR3 is 14 amino acids. The DNA of the CDR3 is TGTGCCAGCAGTGACCGAAGGGAGGGGTACGAGCAGTACGTC. Protein sequence: CASSDRREGYEQYV.

The chain combines TRBV10-3 with TRBJ1-3, with a possible D match to TRBD1 (6 bases). V lost 10 bases and J lost 2, with 15 bases in between. This CDR3 region has 14 residues. Per the germline V gene, CDR1 is ENHRY and CDR2 is SYGVKD. CDR3: CATTTGFPGNTIYF. The CDR3 DNA reads as TGTGCCACTACAACAGGGTTCCCTGGAAACACCATATATTTT.

The chain is built from TRBV11-2 and TRBJ2-2; 7 nucleotides align to TRBD1. CDR3 length: 16 amino acids. After removal of 5 bases from V and 3 bases from J, the junction contained 9 bases not matched to a gene. The germline CDR1 and CDR2 sequences are SGHAT and FQNNGV. Here the CDR3 reads CASSKMGDSYTGELFF. DNA for the CDR3: TGTGCCAGCAGCAAGATGGGGGACAGTTACACCGGGGAGCTGTTTTTT.

The chain combines TRBV27 with TRBJ1-2, with a tentative D call TRBD1 (6 bases). The V end lost 2 bases, the J end lost 2 bases, and 15 bases lay between the germline ends. The CDR3 has 16 amino acids. CDR1 and CDR2 (germline): MNHEY, SMNVEV (reference sequence). CDR3 in amino acids: CASSLGARGGNYGYTF. CDR3 nucleotides: TGTGCCAGCAGTTTAGGGGCAAGGGGGGGCAACTATGGCTACACCTTC.

The rearrangement joins TRBV7-2 to TRBJ2-3; 8 bases align to TRBD2. Germline assignment: CDR1 SGHTA and CDR2 FQGNSA. J lost 5 bases, V lost 5 bases, and 0 bases had no gene match. The CDR3 spans 12 residues. CDR3 in amino acids: CASSRGGDTQYF. The CDR3 DNA reads TGTGCCAGCAGCCGGGGGGGAGATACGCAGTATTTT.

J is TRBJ2-7 and V is TRBV5-6; possibly TRBD2 for D (5 bases). The germline V gene encodes CDR1 SGHDT and CDR2 YYEEEE. The CDR3 sequence is 14 residues long. Trimming left V 5 bases short and J 3 bases short, with 15 bases between. The CDR3 is CASSFRRTLYEQYF. CDR3 sequence (DNA): TGTGCCAGCAGTTTCAGGAGGACCCTCTACGAGCAGTACTTC.

The chain couples TRBV6-5 to TRBJ1-5; 7 nucleotides match TRBD1. The CDR3 loop spans 15 amino acids. Germline V CDR1 and CDR2: MNHEY, SVGAGI. V shed 2 bases, J shed 4 bases, and the junction held 5 bases outside the gene matches. This CDR3 reads CASSYGRGLNQPQHF. DNA of the CDR3: TGTGCCAGCAGTTACGGCAGGGGGTTAAATCAGCCCCAGCATTTT.

The genes are TRBV7-2 and TRBJ2-1; 10 bases map to TRBD2. V shed 0 bases, J shed 4 bases, and the junction held 6 bases outside the gene matches. Germline CDR1 and CDR2: SGHTA and FQGNSA. The CDR3 is 17 amino acids. Written as DNA, the CDR3 is TGTGCCAGCAGCTTAGCGGCTAGCGGGGGCCTATACAATGAGCAGTTCTTC. Its translation: CASSLAASGGLYNEQFF.